Detailed here is one T cell receptor beta chain. Its target is unknown. These data originate in a study of response to subunit inactivated influenza vaccine. The CDR3 contains 16 residues. Germline V gene sequence: CDR1 MDHEN, CDR2 SYDVKM. V was trimmed by 3 bases and J by 1 base, leaving 13 bases between them. TCRdb used MiXCR to reprocess the RT-PCR reads, holding one entry per CDR3 protein. The table has 610,000 or so distinct CDR3 sequences, about 15% seen once. Findings of the study overall: Authors suggested each seasonal flu vaccination may recruit only limited numbers of new T cells.

The sample in question was PBMCs from blood, obtained 11 to 12 days after vaccination. V gene TRBV28 combines with J gene TRBJ1-5, with D unclear. This receptor was identified in a man over 45 who received an inactivated influenza vaccine. Written as DNA, the CDR3 is TGTGCCAGCAGTTTGGTAGTCGGAGGGAGCAATCAGCCCCAGCATTTT. Its translation is CASSLVVGGSNQPQHF.